These 21 T cell receptor beta chains share one sample of origin, sequenced in a study of CD8+CD57+ T cells in acquired aplastic anemia. Selection for sequencing was limited to patients who had shown CD8+CD57+ cell expansion by flow cytometry. It was genomic DNA that served as the template for profiling TCR beta VDJ and CDR3. TCRdb processed the reads anew with MiXCR; each CDR3 protein has one entry. The sample contains some 170,000 distinct CDR3 sequences, about 45% of which appear only once. The sequenced sample consisted of sorted CD4+, CD8+, or CD8+CD57+ T cells (not recorded which) from PBMCs. These receptors were collected from a human donor with aplastic anemia.

The V gene is TRBV12-3 or TRBV12-4, the J gene TRBJ1-1; D remains unclear. Between the trimmed V and J ends, which lost 1 base and 0 bases, there was a span of 9 bases. The CDR3 is 15 amino acids. The CDR3 reads CASSLGGVLNTEAFF. For the CDR3, the DNA is TGTGCCAGCAGTTTAGGGGGAGTTCTGAACACTGAAGCTTTCTTT.

The chain joins TRBV29-1 to TRBJ2-7; tentatively, D is TRBD1 or TRBD2 (5 bases each). Looked up from germline, CDR1 is SQVTM and CDR2 is ANQGSEA. The CDR3 spans 11 residues. The V end was cut by 6 bases, the J end by 5 bases, with 11 bases between. CDR3 sequence: CSVLGDDEQYF. CDR3 coding DNA: TGCAGCGTCTTGGGGGACGACGAGCAGTACTTC.

In this sample, this clonotype turned up many times. The chain recombines TRBV2 with TRBJ1-4; D not certain. CDR1 SNHLY and CDR2 FYNNEI come from the germline V gene. The CDR3 length is 13 residues. The V gene lost 8 bases and the J gene lost 3 bases, with 10 bases spanning the gap. The CDR3 loop is CASFRFPNEKLFF. The CDR3 nucleotides read TGTGCCAGCTTCCGGTTCCCTAATGAAAAACTGTTTTTT.

This clonotype was picked up many times. This chain links TRBV29-1 with TRBJ2-5; 7 nucleotides agree with TRBD2. The CDR3 sequence is 12 residues long. Trimming took 6 bases from V and 2 from J; bases not matched to a gene: 3. CDR1 is SQVTM, CDR2 ANQGSEA, per germline. The CDR3 here is CSVLRGQETQYF. CDR3 sequence (DNA): TGCAGCGTGCTGCGGGGGCAAGAGACCCAGTACTTC.

Comments on this clonotype: An end of the junction differs from the germline gene, which may be a read error. The CDR3 protein is CASSVGGQGAFYTDTKYF. The CDR3 DNA reads TGTGCCAGCAGCGTAGGCGGACAGGGGGCTTTTTACACAGATACGAAGTATTTT. The chain has TRBV9 and TRBJ2-3; 11 bases fit TRBD1. Germline V gene sequence: CDR1 SGDLS, CDR2 YYNGEE. The CDR3 loop spans 18 amino acids.

The chain joins TRBV20-1 to TRBJ1-1; D is ambiguous. Trimming shortened V by 4 bases and J by 4 bases, and 16 bases separated the two germline ends. The CDR3 has 14 residues. Germline lookup yields CDR1 DFQATT and CDR2 SNEGSKA (reference sequence). The CDR3: CSATLGNIGTEAFF. The CDR3 nucleotides read TGCAGTGCTACCCTGGGCAACATCGGCACTGAAGCTTTCTTT.

The V call is TRBV12-3 or TRBV12-4, the J call TRBJ1-5; D remains ambiguous. The CDR3 extends over 14 amino acids. V lost 2 bases and J lost 6, with 11 bases in between. CDR3 DNA: TGTGCCAGCAGTTTACGGCGGGCAGGTCAGCCCCAGCATTTT. This encodes CASSLRRAGQPQHF.

The V call is TRBV11-1, the J call TRBJ2-7, with TRBD2 identical over 9 bases. This CDR3 has 18 amino acids. Unmatched junction bases numbered 16, after V lost 4 bases and J lost 3 bases. Looked up from germline, CDR1 is SGHAT and CDR2 is FQDESV (reference sequence). The CDR3 nucleotides read TGTGCCAGCAGCTCCACCGCCCATACTAGCGGGTGGATCTACGAGCAGTACTTC. Protein product: CASSSTAHTSGWIYEQYF.

There are many counts of this clonotype. CDR3 loop: CASSPGRGEAFF. The DNA of the CDR3 is TGTGCCAGCAGCCCAGGACGGGGTGAAGCTTTCTTT. V gene TRBV2 combines with J gene TRBJ1-1; D gene ambiguous. V was trimmed by 6 bases and J by 7 bases, leaving 12 bases between them. Germline V gene lookup returns CDR1 SNHLY and CDR2 FYNNEI. This CDR3 comprises 12 residues.

Many counts were recorded for this clonotype. The chain has TRBV5-8 and TRBJ1-2; the D gene is possibly TRBD1 (5 bases). The V gene's germline CDR1 is SGHTS and CDR2 YDEGEE. Trimming shortened V by 4 bases and J by 4 bases, and 17 bases separated the two germline ends. This CDR3 has 15 amino acids. The CDR3 here is CASSKKGTSGYGYTF. For the CDR3, the DNA is TGTGCCAGCAGCAAGAAGGGGACTTCTGGCTATGGCTACACCTTC.

Remarks on this clonotype: Sequence at one end of the junction differs from germline and may be a read error. The chain uses TRBV15 and TRBJ2-6, with D possibly matching TRBD1 (5 bases). Germline V gene data show CDR1 as LNHNV and CDR2 as YYDKDF (reference sequence). This CDR3 region has 14 residues. The CDR3 loop is CATSRSTGPNVPTF. The CDR3 coding sequence is TGTGCCACCAGCAGAAGTACAGGTCCCAACGTCCCGACTTTC.

CDR3 DNA sequence: TGCAGTGCCCCGGTCGACGGGGGGCAAGGCAATCAGCCCCAGCATTTT. Encoded protein: CSAPVDGGQGNQPQHF. This chain links TRBV20-1 with TRBJ1-5; a possible D gene is TRBD1 (6 bases). The CDR3 spans 16 residues. Trimming shortened V by 6 bases and J by 2 bases, and 20 bases separated the two germline ends. Germline V gene sequence: CDR1 DFQATT, CDR2 SNEGSKA (reference sequence).

The chain employs TRBV2 and TRBJ2-7; no clear D gene. Germline CDR1 SNHLY, CDR2 FYNNEI. CDR3 length equals 11 residues. V dropped 8 bases and J dropped 9 bases, with 14 bases sitting between them. This CDR3 reads CASLDELVQYF. The CDR3, as DNA: TGTGCCAGCTTGGACGAACTGGTGCAGTACTTC.

A remark on this clonotype: One end of the junction varies from germline; a read error may be responsible. The chain joins TRBV10-3 to TRBJ2-7; 7 bases match TRBD1. The CDR3 is made up of 15 amino acids. Germline CDR1 and CDR2: ENHRY and SYGVKD. CDR3 nucleotide sequence: TGTGCCATCAGCCCTGACAGGGCAAGAGCTTACGAGCAGCACTTC. This translates into CAISPDRARAYEQHF.

This clonotype turned up a few times. This chain uses TRBV29-1 with TRBJ1-2; possibly TRBD1 for D (5 bases). The germline CDR1 and CDR2 sequences are SQVTM and ANQGSEA. Trimming shortened V by 4 bases and J by 8 bases, and 14 bases separated the two germline ends. The CDR3 spans 12 residues. CDR3 coding DNA: TGCAGCGTTGGGGCCGGGACCTTAGGCTACACCTTC. Residues: CSVGAGTLGYTF.

In its sample, this clonotype was seen many times. This rearrangement joins TRBV15 to TRBJ2-2, with D hard to call. The CDR3 sequence is 13 residues long. Germline CDR1 LNHNV, CDR2 YYDKDF (reference sequence). The V gene lost 1 base and the J gene lost 5 bases, with 5 bases spanning the gap. In DNA form, the CDR3 reads TGTGCCACCAGCAGAGGTCGGACCGGGGAGCTGTTTTTT. Amino acids: CATSRGRTGELFF.

This clonotype appeared many times. This rearrangement joins TRBV20-1 to TRBJ2-3, with 15 bases identical to TRBD2. The germline gives CDR1 DFQATT, CDR2 SNEGSKA (reference sequence). CDR3 length equals 16 residues. V lost 6 bases to trimming and J lost 6 bases; unmatched junction nucleotides: 10. DNA of the CDR3: TGCAGTGCGTCGGGACTAGCGGGGGGCGGGGTGGATACGCAGTATTTT. This encodes CSASGLAGGGVDTQYF.

This chain connects TRBV20-1 to TRBJ2-3; a weak D match, TRBD2 (5 bases). Germline-derived CDR1 and CDR2 are DFQATT and SNEGSKA (reference sequence). CDR3 length equals 13 residues. Trimming took off 4 bases at V and 5 bases at J, with 13 bases between the two ends. CDR3 bases: TGCAGTGCTAAAGCAGTACGGGGAGATACGCAGTATTTT. Encoded protein: CSAKAVRGDTQYF.

This chain connects TRBV2 to TRBJ2-1; 10 nucleotides line up with TRBD2. Germline V gene sequence: CDR1 SNHLY, CDR2 FYNNEI. The CDR3 covers 14 residues. J was trimmed by 10 bases and V by 5 bases; bases with no gene match: 8. The CDR3: CASSSLAGVYEQFF. The CDR3 DNA reads as TGTGCCAGCAGTTCGCTAGCGGGGGTCTACGAGCAGTTCTTC.

This clonotype came up many times. This chain joins TRBV6-1 and TRBJ1-2; D uncertain. The CDR3 extends over 11 amino acids. With 6 bases removed from V and 8 bases from J, the gap between germline ends came to 10 bases. Germline V lookup: CDR1 MNHNS, CDR2 SASEGT. The DNA for the CDR3 is TGTGCCAGCAGCCCACTCGAGGGCTACACCTTC. This translates into CASSPLEGYTF.

This clonotype was picked up one time. The chain links TRBV25-1 to TRBJ2-1, with 12 bases fitting TRBD2. The CDR3 is 12 amino acids. Germline values: CDR1 MGHDK, CDR2 SYGVNS. This chain's CDR3 is CASQTSGGLGFF. The CDR3 DNA sequence: TGTGCTAGCCAGACTAGCGGGGGCCTAGGGTTCTTC. Full variable domain (remainder filled in from reference TRBV25-1 and TRBJ2-1): EADIYQTPRYLVIGTGKKITLECSQTMGHDKMYWYQQDPGMELHLIHYSYGVNSTEKGDLSSESTVSRIRTEHFPLTLESARPSHTSQYLCASQTSGGLGFFGPGTRLTVL.